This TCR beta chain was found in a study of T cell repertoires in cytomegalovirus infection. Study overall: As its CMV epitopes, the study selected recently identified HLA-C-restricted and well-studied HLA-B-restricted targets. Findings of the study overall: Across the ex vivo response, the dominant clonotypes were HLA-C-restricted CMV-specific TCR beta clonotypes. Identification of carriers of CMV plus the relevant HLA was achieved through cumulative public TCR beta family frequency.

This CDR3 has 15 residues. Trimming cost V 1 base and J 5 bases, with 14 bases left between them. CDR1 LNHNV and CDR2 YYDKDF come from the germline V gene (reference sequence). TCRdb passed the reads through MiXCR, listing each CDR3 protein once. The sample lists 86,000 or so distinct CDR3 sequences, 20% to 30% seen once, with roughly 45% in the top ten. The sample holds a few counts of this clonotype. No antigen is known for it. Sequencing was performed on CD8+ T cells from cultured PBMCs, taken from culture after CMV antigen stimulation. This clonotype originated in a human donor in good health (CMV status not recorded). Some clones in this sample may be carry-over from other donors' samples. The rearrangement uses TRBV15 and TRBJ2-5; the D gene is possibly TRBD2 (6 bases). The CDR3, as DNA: TGTGCCACCAGCAGAGGGGGAGGCAGCGCCGAGACCCAGTACTTC. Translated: CATSRGGGSAETQYF. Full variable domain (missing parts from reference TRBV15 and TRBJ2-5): DAMVIQNPRYQVTQFGKPVTLSCSQTLNHNVMYWYQQKSSQAPKLLFHYYDKDFNNEADTPDNFQSRRPNTSFCFLDIRSPGLGDTAMYLCATSRGGGSAETQYFGPGTRLLVL.